Listed below are T cell receptor beta chains from one sample, sequenced in a study of cytomegalovirus exposure and HLA in healthy donors. TCRdb's copy holds only in-frame clones and misses some; the assay was immunoSEQ multiplex PCR. The repertoire holds around 200,000 clones, with around three quarters as singletons. What was sequenced was PBMCs. These receptors all come from a boy aged 5 to 17 in good health and CMV-seronegative. Each CDR3 is given with its conserved first and last residue. Fields, in order: clone size, CDR3 length, D gene, V gene, J gene, CDR3 protein, CDR3 DNA. D genes are given only for firm matches. Size values are once, few and many counts, or a class for expanded clones, and some rows have none.

NA,15,TRBD1,TRBV10-3,TRBJ2-7,CAIRDEGQGAREQYF,TGTGCCATCAGGGACGAGGGACAGGGGGCGCGGGAGCAGTACTTC
NA,13,TRBD1,TRBV7-9,TRBJ1-2,CASSAGQGVGYTF,TGTGCCAGCAGCGCGGGACAGGGAGTTGGCTACACCTTC
NA,14,NA,TRBV11-3,TRBJ2-7,CASSLAGEAYEQYF,TGTGCCAGCAGCTTAGCGGGAGAGGCATACGAGCAGTACTTC
NA,17,NA,TRBV6-1,TRBJ2-5,CASSEARGAGPQETQYF,TGTGCCAGCAGTGAAGCGCGAGGAGCGGGCCCCCAAGAGACCCAGTACTTC
NA,14,NA,TRBV6-1,TRBJ1-2,CASGLNARGYGYTF,TGTGCCAGCGGCCTTAATGCCAGGGGATATGGCTACACCTTC
NA,14,TRBD2,TRBV29-1,TRBJ2-5,CSVSPSGSQETQYF,TGCAGCGTCAGTCCTAGCGGGAGTCAAGAGACCCAGTACTTC
NA,11,NA,TRBV5-1,TRBJ1-1,CASIGTFEAFF,TGCGCCAGCATTGGGACTTTTGAAGCTTTCTTT
NA,16,NA,TRBV7-8,TRBJ2-6,CASSLGQSLLANVLTF,TGTGCCAGCAGCTTAGGGCAGTCTCTGTTAGCCAACGTCCTGACTTTC
once,15,NA,TRBV29-1,TRBJ2-6,CSVELLETGANVLTF,TGCAGCGTTGAGTTGTTGGAGACTGGGGCCAACGTCCTGACTTTC
NA,12,NA,TRBV10-2,TRBJ1-2,CASSENAYGYTF,TGCGCCAGCAGTGAAAATGCGTATGGCTACACCTTC
once,16,TRBD1,TRBV4-1,TRBJ2-7,CASSQDQRTGAYEQYF,TGCGCCAGCAGCCAAGATCAAAGGACAGGGGCATACGAGCAGTACTTC
NA,15,TRBD2,TRBV19,TRBJ2-3,CASRSTSGYTDTQYF,TGTGCCAGTAGGTCGACTAGCGGTTACACAGATACGCAGTATTTT
NA,15,TRBD2,TRBV2,TRBJ2-1,CASSLLAGGFNEQFF,TGTGCCAGCAGCCTACTAGCGGGAGGATTTAATGAGCAGTTCTTC
few,15,TRBD2,TRBV15,TRBJ2-3,CATSRGTSGTDTQYF,TGTGCCACCAGCAGAGGGACTAGCGGGACAGATACGCAGTATTTT
NA,15,NA,TRBV21-1,TRBJ1-2,CASSKEEIQGDGYTF,TGTGCCAGCAGCAAAGAGGAGATCCAGGGGGATGGCTACACCTTC
NA,13,TRBD1,TRBV29-1,TRBJ1-6,CSVGQGGNSPLHF,TGCAGCGTGGGACAGGGAGGAAATTCACCCCTCCACTTT
once,16,TRBD1,TRBV6-1,TRBJ2-7,CASSEGPGQGTYEQYF,TGTGCCAGCAGTGAAGGTCCGGGACAGGGTACCTACGAGCAGTACTTC
once,14,NA,TRBV10-2,TRBJ2-7,CASSEGQSSYEQYF,TGCGCCAGCAGTGAGGGACAGAGCTCCTACGAGCAGTACTTC
NA,11,NA,TRBV6-5,TRBJ2-7,CASSAGVEQYF,TGTGCCAGCAGTGCAGGGGTCGAGCAGTACTTC
NA,16,TRBD2,TRBV7-9,TRBJ2-3,CASSFFSGGAADTQYF,TGTGCCAGCAGCTTCTTTAGCGGGGGGGCCGCAGATACGCAGTATTTT
NA,14,TRBD1,TRBV7-3,TRBJ2-1,CASSLSTGPNEQFF,TGTGCCAGCAGCCTATCGACAGGGCCCAATGAGCAGTTCTTC
NA,15,NA,TRBV10-3,TRBJ2-2,CAISERGRRTGELFF,TGTGCCATCAGTGAAAGAGGGAGGAGGACCGGGGAGCTGTTTTTT
NA,16,NA,TRBV7-8,TRBJ1-5,CASSPYRVRSNQPQHF,TGTGCCAGCAGCCCGTACAGGGTTAGGAGCAATCAGCCCCAGCATTTT
NA,17,TRBD1,TRBV10-3,TRBJ1-2,CAISEQRAGGQVWGYTF,TGTGCCATCAGTGAACAGAGGGCAGGGGGCCAGGTTTGGGGCTACACCTTC
NA,13,TRBD1,TRBV2,TRBJ1-1,CASSRIRDSEAFF,TGTGCCAGCAGTCGGATCCGGGACAGCGAAGCTTTCTTT
NA,14,NA,TRBV28,TRBJ2-7,CASSLWAGNYEQYF,TGTGCCAGCAGTTTATGGGCAGGGAACTACGAGCAGTACTTC
few,14,NA,TRBV9,TRBJ2-3,CASSVSGYTDTQYF,TGTGCCAGCAGCGTATCGGGGTACACAGATACGCAGTATTTT
NA,15,NA,TRBV19,TRBJ1-4,CASSIVGGGEEKLFF,TGTGCCAGTAGTATTGTCGGGGGTGGAGAGGAAAAACTGTTTTTT
NA,16,NA,TRBV11-2,TRBJ2-7,CASSLVSTGRAYEQYF,TGTGCCAGCAGCTTAGTGAGTACAGGGCGCGCCTACGAGCAGTACTTC
NA,14,NA,TRBV6-6,TRBJ1-5,CASSYPREGQPQHF,TGTGCCAGCAGTTACCCCAGGGAGGGACAGCCCCAGCATTTT
NA,14,TRBD1,TRBV7-9,TRBJ1-4,CASSPGQGGEKLFF,TGTGCCAGCAGCCCCGGACAGGGAGGCGAAAAACTGTTTTTT
NA,14,TRBD1,TRBV18,TRBJ1-2,CASTNRGRDYGYTF,TGTGCCAGCACCAACAGGGGACGGGACTATGGCTACACCTTC
NA,16,TRBD2,TRBV9,TRBJ2-2,CASSVGRLAGSGELFF,TGTGCCAGCAGCGTAGGCAGACTAGCGGGGTCCGGGGAGCTGTTTTTT
NA,15,NA,TRBV6-5,TRBJ1-2,CASSYAGLTNYGYTF,TGTGCCAGCAGTTACGCGGGACTCACTAACTATGGCTACACCTTC
NA,13,TRBD1,TRBV14,TRBJ1-1,CASSQLRGTEAFF,TGTGCCAGCAGCCAACTCAGGGGGACTGAAGCTTTCTTT
NA,12,TRBD2,TRBV29-1,TRBJ2-5,CSVAAGGETQYF,TGCAGCGTTGCAGCGGGAGGAGAGACCCAGTACTTC
NA,15,TRBD2,TRBV6-1,TRBJ2-7,CASSEWVAGNYEQYF,TGTGCCAGCAGTGAATGGGTAGCGGGGAACTACGAGCAGTACTTC
few,15,TRBD2,TRBV5-4,TRBJ2-1,CASRIPSGGAHEQFF,TGTGCCAGCAGAATTCCTAGCGGGGGGGCCCATGAGCAGTTCTTC
NA,20,NA,TRBV21-1,TRBJ2-1,CASSKGRASGRTNTYNEQFF,TGTGCCAGCAGCAAAGGGAGGGCTAGCGGGAGGACAAATACCTACAATGAGCAGTTCTTC
once,14,TRBD1,TRBV30,TRBJ1-4,CAWSADRGNEKLFF,TGTGCCTGGAGTGCGGACAGGGGGAATGAAAAACTGTTTTTT
NA,15,TRBD2,TRBV6-5,TRBJ2-1,CASSPRAGGPNEQFF,TGTGCCAGCAGTCCCCGAGCGGGGGGGCCTAATGAGCAGTTCTTC
NA,14,NA,TRBV5-1,TRBJ2-3,CASSWAGATDTQYF,TGCGCCAGCAGTTGGGCTGGGGCGACGGATACGCAGTATTTT
NA,14,NA,TRBV14,TRBJ2-5,CASSQGAYQETQYF,TGTGCCAGCAGCCAAGGGGCCTACCAAGAGACCCAGTACTTC
NA,17,NA,TRBV5-8,TRBJ2-4,CASSLRQRTLAKNIQYF,TGTGCCAGCAGCCTGAGACAGAGGACATTAGCCAAAAACATTCAGTACTTC
NA,13,TRBD1,TRBV7-9,TRBJ1-1,CASSLVRQGEAFF,TGTGCCAGCAGCTTAGTTCGACAGGGAGAAGCTTTCTTT
NA,16,TRBD1,TRBV11-3,TRBJ2-2,CASSQDRAMNTGELFF,TGTGCCAGCAGCCAGGACAGGGCGATGAACACCGGGGAGCTGTTTTTT
NA,13,NA,TRBV5-6,TRBJ1-1,CASSPDSNTEAFF,TGTGCCAGCAGCCCGGACAGTAACACTGAAGCTTTCTTT
NA,13,NA,TRBV28,TRBJ2-3,CASSPPSADTQYF,TGTGCCAGCAGCCCTCCTAGCGCAGATACGCAGTATTTT
NA,14,TRBD1,TRBV6-1,TRBJ1-2,CASFPQTGFYGYTF,TGTGCCAGCTTCCCTCAGACAGGGTTCTATGGCTACACCTTC
NA,15,NA,TRBV7-8,TRBJ1-1,CASSLAAGFSSEAFF,TGTGCCAGCAGCTTAGCGGCAGGGTTTAGTTCTGAAGCTTTCTTT
NA,14,NA,TRBV11-1,TRBJ1-1,CASSLFPGNTEAFF,TGTGCCAGCAGCTTATTCCCCGGGAACACTGAAGCTTTCTTT
once,14,NA,TRBV10-3,TRBJ2-7,CAISGGDVAYEQYF,TGTGCCATCAGTGGGGGGGACGTTGCCTACGAGCAGTACTTC
NA,16,NA,TRBV5-1,TRBJ2-2,CASSLIYRGNTGELFF,TGCGCCAGCAGCTTGATTTATAGGGGTAACACCGGGGAGCTGTTTTTT
once,14,TRBD1,TRBV6-1,TRBJ1-2,CASSEGQANYGYTF,TGTGCCAGCAGTGAGGGACAGGCTAACTATGGCTACACCTTC